This section outlines one T cell receptor (beta chain) sequence together with its context. This specimen belongs to a study of siplizumab effects on memory and regulatory T cells. Per sample, 95,000 to 100,000 TCR templates underwent assay. Sequenced by immunoSEQ multiplex PCR; TCRdb stores in-frame clones only, minus some. Found here are 70,000 to 95,000 clones, 75% to 90% of them singletons; the top ten hold around 15%. The TCR sequence derives from a human donor in good health. Sequencing was performed on CD4+ T cells sorted from blood.

Here the CDR3 DNA reads TGTGCCCTTAATGAGCAGTTCTTC. This encodes CALNEQFF. The chain has TRBV19 and TRBJ2-1; D gene ambiguous. The CDR3 runs 8 residues. Trimming removed 11 bases at V and 7 bases at J, with 3 bases between. Germline lookup yields CDR1 LNHDA and CDR2 SQIVND (reference sequence).